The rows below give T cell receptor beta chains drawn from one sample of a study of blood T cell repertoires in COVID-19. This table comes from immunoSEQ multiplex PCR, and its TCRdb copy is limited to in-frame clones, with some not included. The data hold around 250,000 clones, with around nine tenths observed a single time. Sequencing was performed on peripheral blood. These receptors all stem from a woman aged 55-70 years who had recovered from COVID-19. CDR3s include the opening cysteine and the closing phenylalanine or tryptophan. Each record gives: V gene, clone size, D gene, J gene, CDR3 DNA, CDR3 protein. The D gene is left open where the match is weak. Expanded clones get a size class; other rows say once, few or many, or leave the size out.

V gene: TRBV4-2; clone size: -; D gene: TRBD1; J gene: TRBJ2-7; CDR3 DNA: TGTGCCAGCAGCCCTACCGGGACAGGGGGAAACGAGCAGTACTTC; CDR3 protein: CASSPTGTGGNEQYF
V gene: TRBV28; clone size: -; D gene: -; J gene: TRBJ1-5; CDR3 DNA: TGTGCCAGCAGTTTAATACAAAATCAGCCCCAGCATTTT; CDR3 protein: CASSLIQNQPQHF
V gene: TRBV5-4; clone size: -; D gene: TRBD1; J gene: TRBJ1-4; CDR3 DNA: TGTGCCAGCAGCTTACGGACAGGAGACAATGAAAAACTGTTTTTT; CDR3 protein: CASSLRTGDNEKLFF
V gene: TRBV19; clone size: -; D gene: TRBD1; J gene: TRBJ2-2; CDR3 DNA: TGTGCCAGTAGTGATGGGCCCGGGACAGGGGGCACCGGGGAGCTGTTTTTT; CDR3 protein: CASSDGPGTGGTGELFF
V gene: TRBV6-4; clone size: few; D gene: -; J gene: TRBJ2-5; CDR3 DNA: TGTGCGAGGAGTGAGGGTCGGAGGACCCAGTACTTC; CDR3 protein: CARSEGRRTQYF
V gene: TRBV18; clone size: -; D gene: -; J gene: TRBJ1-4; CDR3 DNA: TGTGCCAGCTCGCCGGGAACAAATGAAAAACTGTTTTTT; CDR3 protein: CASSPGTNEKLFF
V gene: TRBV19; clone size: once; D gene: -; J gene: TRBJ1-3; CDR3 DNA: TGTGCCAGTAGCCGGTTGGAGAGGGCGGGAAACACCATATATTTT; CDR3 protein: CASSRLERAGNTIYF
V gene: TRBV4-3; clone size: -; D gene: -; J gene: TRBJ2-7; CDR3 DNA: TGCGCCAGCAGCCCGGACAGTACGTTCTACGAGCAGTACTTC; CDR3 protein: CASSPDSTFYEQYF
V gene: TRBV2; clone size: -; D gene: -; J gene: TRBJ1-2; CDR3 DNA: TGTGCCAGCAGTGGGGGCCGCTATGGCTACACCTTC; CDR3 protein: CASSGGRYGYTF
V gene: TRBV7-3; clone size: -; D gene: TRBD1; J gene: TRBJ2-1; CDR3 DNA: TGTGCCAGCAGCCTCCAGACAGGGCCGAATGAGCAGTTCTTC; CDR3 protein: CASSLQTGPNEQFF
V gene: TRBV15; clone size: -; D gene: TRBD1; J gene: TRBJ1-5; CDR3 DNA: TGTGCCACCAGCAGAGAGGAGGGGGCGAATCAGCCCCAGCATTTT; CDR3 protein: CATSREEGANQPQHF
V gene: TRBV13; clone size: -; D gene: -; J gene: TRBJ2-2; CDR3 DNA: TGTGCCAGCAGCTTAGGTTGGACTACCGTCGGGGAGCTGTTTTTT; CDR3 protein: CASSLGWTTVGELFF
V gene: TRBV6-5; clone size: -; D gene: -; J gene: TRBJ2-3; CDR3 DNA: TGTGCCAGCCTTTACTACATACAGCAGGATACGCAGTATTTT; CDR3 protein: CASLYYIQQDTQYF
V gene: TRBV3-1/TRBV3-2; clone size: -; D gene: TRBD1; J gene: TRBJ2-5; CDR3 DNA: TGTGCCAGAGACAGGGGTGAAGAGACCCAGTACTTC; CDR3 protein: CARDRGEETQYF
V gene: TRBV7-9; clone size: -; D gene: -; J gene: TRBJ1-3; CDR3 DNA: TGTGCCAGCAGCTTCTTAGAGTCTGGAAACACCATATATTTT; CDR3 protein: CASSFLESGNTIYF
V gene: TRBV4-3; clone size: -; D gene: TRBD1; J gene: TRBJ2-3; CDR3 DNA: TGCGCCAGCAGCCAGCAGGGACAGGGAACAGATACGCAGTATTTT; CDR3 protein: CASSQQGQGTDTQYF
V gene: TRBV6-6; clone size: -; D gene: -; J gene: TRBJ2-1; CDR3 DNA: TGTGCCAGCAAAGCTCCCTTAAGATACAATGAGCAGTTCTTC; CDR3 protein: CASKAPLRYNEQFF
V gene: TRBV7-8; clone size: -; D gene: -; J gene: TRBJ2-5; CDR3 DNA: TGTGCCAGCAGCTTATGGGGCTCAGGTTCTGAGACCCAGTACTTC; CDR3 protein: CASSLWGSGSETQYF
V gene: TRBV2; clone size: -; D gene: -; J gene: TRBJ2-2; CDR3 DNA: TGTGCCAGCACCCTAAGTGTCGGGGAGCTGTTTTTT; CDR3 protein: CASTLSVGELFF
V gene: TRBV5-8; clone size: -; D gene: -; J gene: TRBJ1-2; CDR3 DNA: TGTGCCAGCAGCTTTCCGCAAGGGGGGGCCTATGGCTACACCTTC; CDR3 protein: CASSFPQGGAYGYTF
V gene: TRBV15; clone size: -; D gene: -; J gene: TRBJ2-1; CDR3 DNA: TGTGCCACCAGCAGACCAGCGGGCGATTACAATGAGCAGTTCTTC; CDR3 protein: CATSRPAGDYNEQFF
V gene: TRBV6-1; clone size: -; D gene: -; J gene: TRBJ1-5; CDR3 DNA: TGTGCCAGCAGTGAGAGGGATCAGCCCCAGCATTTT; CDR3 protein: CASSERDQPQHF
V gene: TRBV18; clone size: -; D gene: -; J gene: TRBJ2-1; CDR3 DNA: TGTGCCAGCTCACCACGTCAGGGGCAATCCTACAATGAGCAGTTCTTC; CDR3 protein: CASSPRQGQSYNEQFF
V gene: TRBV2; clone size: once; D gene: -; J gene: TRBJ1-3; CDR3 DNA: TGTGCCAGCAGTGAAAACAAATTCCCCATCTCTGGAAACACCATATATTTT; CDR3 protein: CASSENKFPISGNTIYF